A single sample gave rise to the 9 T cell receptor beta chains below, sequenced in a study of T cells after yellow fever vaccination. TCRdb reprocessed the 5' RACE reads via MiXCR and lists one record per CDR3 protein. The sample lists over 110,000 distinct CDR3 sequences, more than 6% seen once, with 0.55% to 0.9% in the top ten. The material sequenced was CD4+ T cells sorted from PBMCs, taken 5 days after the yellow fever booster vaccination. The source is a man aged 25 to 40 who received the YFV17D yellow fever vaccine.

At least ten counts were recorded for this clonotype. The rearrangement joins TRBV18 to TRBJ2-1; D gene unclear. Germline CDR1 and CDR2: KGHSH and LQKENI. The CDR3 has 15 residues. Between the trimmed V and J ends, which lost 0 bases and 7 bases, there was a span of 13 bases. The CDR3 sequence is CASSPPSGYRNEQFF. The CDR3, as DNA: TGTGCCAGCTCACCACCCTCCGGCTACAGAAATGAGCAGTTCTTC. The full variable domain, in which reference TRBV18 and TRBJ2-1 provide the parts outside the CDR3, is NAGVMQNPRHLVRRRGQEARLRCSPMKGHSHVYWYRQLPEEGLKFMVYLQKENIIDESGMPKERFSAEFPKEGPSILRIQQVVRGDSAAYFCASSPPSGYRNEQFFGPGTRLTVL.

This clonotype showed up many times. The rearrangement joins TRBV14 to TRBJ1-1; no reliable D call. Looked up from germline, CDR1 is SGHDN and CDR2 is FVKESK. The CDR3 length is 13 residues. With 4 bases removed from V and 0 bases from J, the gap between germline ends came to 6 bases. CDR3 in amino acids: CASSLYLNTEAFF. CDR3 nucleotides: TGTGCCAGCAGCCTCTATCTGAACACTGAAGCTTTCTTT.

The CDR3, as DNA: TGTGCCAGCAGCTTGGGGACAGGGGTCGGGGAGCTGTTTTTT. Translation: CASSLGTGVGELFF. J is TRBJ2-2 and V is TRBV7-2; 10 nucleotides align to TRBD1. Trimming took 3 bases from V and 7 from J; bases not matched to a gene: 2. The CDR3 has 14 residues. Germline values: CDR1 SGHTA, CDR2 FQGNSA.

As regards this clonotype: With a much larger clone just one base away, this may be a read error. The chain has TRBV27 and TRBJ1-6, with D tentatively TRBD1 (5 bases). CDR1 is MNHEY and CDR2 is SMNVEV in the germline V gene (reference sequence). The CDR3 spans 14 residues. CDR3 nucleotides: TGTGACAGCAGTTTCGCAGGGATCAGTTCACCCCTCCACTTT. Protein product: CDSSFAGISSPLHF.

Ten or more counts support this clonotype. The V gene is TRBV29-1, the J gene TRBJ2-3, with D tentatively TRBD2 (7 bases). CDR3 size: 12 residues. Looked up from germline, CDR1 is SQVTM and CDR2 is ANQGSEA. Between the trimmed V and J ends, which lost 6 bases and 4 bases, there was a span of 11 bases. The CDR3 is CSVGGGADTQYF. The CDR3, as DNA: TGCAGCGTGGGAGGGGGGGCAGATACGCAGTATTTT.

This clonotype was picked up many times. The V and J genes are TRBV21-1 and TRBJ2-4. TRBV21-1 is a pseudogene. The CDR3 consists of 16 residues. In DNA, the CDR3 is TGTGCCAGCAGCAAAGCCCAGGTCCTAGCCAAAAACATTCAGTACTTC. Translation: CASSKAQVLAKNIQYF.

The CDR3 nucleotides are TGTGCCAGTACTGACAGGATTAGAAATGAGCAGTTCTTC. It yields the protein CASTDRIRNEQFF. This chain uses TRBV19 with TRBJ2-1; the D gene is possibly TRBD1 (6 bases). This CDR3 contains 13 residues. The germline V gene encodes CDR1 LNHDA and CDR2 SQIVND (reference sequence). With 7 bases removed from V and 7 bases from J, the gap between germline ends came to 14 bases.

This clonotype was seen a few times. The rearrangement joins TRBV12-3 or TRBV12-4 to TRBJ1-3; a weak D match, TRBD1 (5 bases). The CDR3 has 16 residues. Trimming shortened V by 8 bases and J by 3 bases, and 20 bases separated the two germline ends. The CDR3 bases are TGTGCCAGCGGCCTTGGGGACCCCTATGGTGGAAACACCATATATTTT. Its protein product is CASGLGDPYGGNTIYF.

The sample holds many counts of this clonotype. The genes are TRBV20-1 and TRBJ2-5; TRBD1 matches 10 bases. The germline V gene encodes CDR1 DFQATT and CDR2 SNEGSKA (reference sequence). V was pared by 3 bases and J by 3 bases, with 7 bases of the junction left unmatched. This CDR3 is 15 amino acids long. Written as DNA, the CDR3 is TGCAGTGCTAGTGGGGACAGGGGTGCTGAAGAGACCCAGTACTTC. This codes for CSASGDRGAEETQYF.